These T cell receptor beta chains were read from a single sample in a study of shared T cell receptors in the human thymus. The table came from immunoSEQ multiplex PCR; TCRdb's copy has only in-frame clones and leaves some out. The sample includes about 380,000 clones, around 95% of them seen just once. Sequencing was carried out using thymocytes. The source is a human donor. CDR3s include the opening cysteine and the closing phenylalanine or tryptophan.

>TRBJ2-1|TRBV4-2|16
CASSQRAGGPHNEQFF
>TRBJ2-5|TRBV19|15
CASSQQREGQETQYF
>TRBJ1-2|TRBV28|13
CASSSLQEYGYTF
>TRBJ2-3|TRBV9|14
CASPGRAATDTQYF
>TRBJ2-5|TRBV19|15
CASSIGGTVEETQYF
>TRBJ1-5|TRBV4-3|15
CASSQVVQGNQPQHF
>TRBJ1-2|TRBV27|13
CASSTGSGGGYTF
>TRBJ2-7|TRBV27|13
CASSLLGAYEQYF
>TRBJ2-5|TRBV27|15
CASTPDSSQGETQYF
>TRBJ1-2|TRBV27|16
CASSLGNEGTGFGYTF
>TRBJ2-7|TRBV7-2|15
CASSLVRDGEYEQYF
>TRBJ2-5|TRBV5-1|16
CASSLLWRGYQETQYF
>TRBJ1-1|TRBV29-1|16
CSVEGVTGRGNTEAFF
>TRBJ1-1|TRBV27|15
CASSLAGGLNTEAFF
>TRBJ1-1|TRBV28|14
CASMSGGLNTEAFF
>TRBJ2-2|TRBV9|13
CASSVKDTGELFF
>TRBJ2-7|TRBV9|16
CASSVGLPISAYEQYF
>TRBJ2-3|TRBV15|15
CATSRTRREGDTQYF
>TRBJ2-5|TRBV7-2|12
CASSSRGETQYF
>TRBJ1-4|TRBV9|16
CASSAPGQGAGEKLFF
>TRBJ1-4|TRBV6-5|14
CASSRGPFNEKLFF
>TRBJ1-6|TRBV7-2|16
CASSFGQGIGDSPLHF
>TRBJ2-1|TRBV5-4|15
CASSLVRGGVDEQFF
>TRBJ2-7|TRBV5-1|14
CASSFADRVYEQYF